The entry below gives a single TCR beta chain sequence along with its context. CDR1 is LGHNA and CDR2 is YNFKEQ in the germline V gene. The junction had 8 bases not matched to a gene; V was cut back by 4 bases and J by 7 bases. The CDR3 sequence is 17 residues long. Generated by immunoSEQ multiplex PCR, the TCRdb table keeps only in-frame clones and is missing some. The sample holds approximately 80,000 clones, 88% seen once. The record originates from a study of blood T cell repertoires in COVID-19. Across the whole study: PBMCs, B-cell-depleted T cells, or T cells provided the cDNA or gDNA that made up the material.

Specimen: peripheral blood. The source of this sequence is a human donor in a cohort sampled during active COVID-19. V and J are TRBV4-2 and TRBJ2-1; 15 bases fit TRBD2. The CDR3 DNA sequence: TGTGCCAGCAGCCGATCCGGGACTAGCGGGAGGTCAAATGAGCAGTTCTTC. It yields the protein CASSRSGTSGRSNEQFF.